The table lists the clone carrying this TCR beta chain with many counts. Its specificity is unknown. The CDR3 regions of TCR beta were amplified from RNA transcripts. Carried out on the TCR CDR3, a first-round RT-PCR used the HTBI primer set. One entry per CDR3 protein, called by TCRdb with MiXCR from the multiplex PCR reads. In the table there are under 600,000 distinct CDR3 sequences, around 16% of which are singletons. The data are from a study of T cells in Graves' hyperthyroidism and ophthalmopathy. About the study: Specimen type is peripheral blood, collected at initial diagnosis prior to any treatment.

Study outcomes and limitations: Most expanded thyroid clonotypes above 0.001 also appeared in blood. Progression to ophthalmopathy was predicted a median of about 6.6 months early.

The sample comprised blood. The TCR was taken from a woman in her 40s with Graves' ophthalmopathy.

The CDR3 sequence: CASSRTGGPYNEQFF. Written as DNA, the CDR3 is TGTGCCAGCAGCCGAACGGGGGGTCCTTACAATGAGCAGTTCTTC. This chain connects TRBV27 to TRBJ2-1; TRBD2 agrees at 7 bases. Germline V gene lookup returns CDR1 MNHEY and CDR2 SMNVEV (reference sequence). The CDR3 is made up of 15 amino acids. V was pared by 6 bases and J by 4 bases, with 9 bases of the junction left unmatched.